This TCR beta chain was captured by sequencing in a study of cytomegalovirus exposure and HLA in healthy donors. General study findings and limits: Trimming of TCR beta V- and J-genes showed a link, identified in a later analysis, to a missense DCLRE1C variant.

This clone was seen a handful of times. The antigen remains unidentified. The PCR contained 60 Vbeta and 13 Jbeta primers. Some clones are missing from TCRdb's copy, which holds only in-frame ones; the method was immunoSEQ multiplex PCR. The table shows roughly 120,000 clones, with 80% occurring only once. The CDR3 covers 15 residues. The trim removed 11 bases at V and 0 bases at J, leaving 7 bases unmatched. CDR1 and CDR2 (germline): SEHNR, FQNEAQ (reference sequence). The chain employs TRBV7-9 and TRBJ1-3; 10 nucleotides line up with TRBD1. The specimen sequenced was PBMCs. The source is a middle-aged man in good health and CMV-seronegative. The CDR3 loop reads CAGRQGAISGNTIYF. In DNA form, the CDR3 reads TGTGCCGGTAGACAGGGGGCGATCTCTGGAAACACCATATATTTT.